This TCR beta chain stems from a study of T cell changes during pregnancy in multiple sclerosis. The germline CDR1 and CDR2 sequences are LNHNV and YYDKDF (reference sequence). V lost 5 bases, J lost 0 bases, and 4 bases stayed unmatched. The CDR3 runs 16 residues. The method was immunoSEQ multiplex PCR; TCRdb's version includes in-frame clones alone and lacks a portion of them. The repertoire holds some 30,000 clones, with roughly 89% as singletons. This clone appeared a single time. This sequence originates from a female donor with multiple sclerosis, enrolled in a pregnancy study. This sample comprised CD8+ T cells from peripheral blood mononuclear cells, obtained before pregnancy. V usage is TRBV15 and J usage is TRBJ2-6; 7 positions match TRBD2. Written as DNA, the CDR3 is TGTGCCACCAGCGCGGGGGACCTCTCTGGGGCCAACGTCCTGACTTTC. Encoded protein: CATSAGDLSGANVLTF.